This is a list of T cell receptor beta chains from one sample in a study of CD8 T cells in Susac syndrome. TCRdb itself ran the immunoSEQ multiplex PCR reads through MiXCR, one entry per CDR3 protein. The sample includes around 130,000 distinct CDR3 sequences, roughly 96% of them seen just once. The sequenced material came from CD4+ T cells from PBMCs. All receptors come from a human donor in good health. CDR3s include the opening cysteine and the closing phenylalanine or tryptophan. The D gene is left open where the match is weak. Size tells how often a clone was seen (once, few, many) or the class of an expanded clone, and some rows leave it out.

TRBV7-2	TRBJ2-6	-	-	CASSLGSGPSGANVLTF	TGTGCCAGCAGCTTAGGGTCAGGGCCCTCTGGGGCCAACGTCCTGACTTTC
TRBV11-2	TRBJ2-5	-	-	CASSLDKETQYF	TGTGCCAGCAGCTTAGATAAGGAGACCCAGTACTTC
TRBV20-1	TRBJ1-2	-	TRBD1	CSARGGTGGHLYGYTF	TGCAGTGCTAGGGGCGGGACAGGGGGCCATCTTTATGGCTACACCTTC
TRBV20-1	TRBJ2-2	-	-	CSASSFAGTPGELFF	TGCAGTGCTAGCTCATTTGCGGGAACGCCCGGGGAGCTGTTTTTT
TRBV3-1	TRBJ2-5	-	TRBD2	CASSQGAAGMETQYF	TGTGCCAGCAGCCAAGGTGCAGCGGGAATGGAGACCCAGTACTTC
TRBV3-1	TRBJ2-5	-	-	CASSQESWMRETQYF	TGTGCCAGCAGCCAAGAGTCATGGATGCGAGAGACCCAGTACTTC
TRBV28	TRBJ1-1	once	-	CASSPTRAAFF	TGTGCCAGCAGCCCGACTCGGGCGGCTTTCTTT
TRBV29-1	TRBJ2-1	-	TRBD2	CSHATTSGSYREQFF	TGCAGCCATGCCACTACTAGCGGGAGTTATCGGGAGCAGTTCTTC
TRBV18	TRBJ2-3	-	-	CASSPSGPTDTQYF	TGTGCCAGCTCACCGTCCGGGCCCACAGATACGCAGTATTTT
TRBV19	TRBJ2-5	-	-	CASSIPGVETQYF	TGTGCCAGTAGTATACCGGGCGTCGAGACCCAGTACTTC
TRBV28	TRBJ1-1	-	-	CASSSSPPNTEAFF	TGTGCCAGCAGTTCCTCCCCACCTAACACTGAAGCTTTCTTT
TRBV4-1	TRBJ1-5	-	TRBD1	CASSQVDRGSKSNQPQHF	TGCGCCAGCAGCCAAGTCGACAGGGGGTCAAAAAGCAATCAGCCCCAGCATTTT
TRBV2	TRBJ1-6	-	TRBD1	CASSGGTGSSPLHF	TGTGCCAGCAGTGGCGGGACAGGTTCCTCACCCCTCCACTTT